The 28 T cell receptor beta chains listed next were all sequenced from one sample in a study of Graves' ophthalmopathy and Graves' hyperthyroidism (dated by TCRdb to the late 2010s). Sequencing was carried out with an Illumina HiSeq 2000. For repertoire sequencing, TCR beta CDR3 regions were amplified from RNA transcripts. A first-round RT-PCR used HTBI primers with the Qiagen OneStep RT-PCR kit, followed by a second-round multiplex PCR, size selection and purification. Starting from the raw public reads, TCRdb applied fastp trimming at Q25, assembled clones with MiXCR and retained in-frame beta chains. Identical CDR3 proteins give one entry, which carries the most common genes and DNA. The sample yields hundreds of thousands of distinct CDR3 sequences; about a fifth were counted once. The ten largest clones represent approximately 7% of the sample. The source material was peripheral blood. The receptors stem from a woman aged 18-29 years with stable Graves' hyperthyroidism. Some clones in this sample may be carry-over from other donors' samples. Donor details come from another sample of the same person, matched by shared clones.

This clonotype was observed many times. The chain carries TRBV6-2 or TRBV6-3 and TRBJ2-2; D may be TRBD2 (6 bases). V was cut by 2 bases and J by 3 bases, with 10 bases left in between. The CDR3 is 15 residues long. Germline-derived CDR1 and CDR2 are MNHEY and SVGEGT. The CDR3 region is CASSYLSGYTGELFF. CDR3 bases: TGTGCCAGCAGTTACCTGAGCGGGTACACCGGGGAGCTGTTTTTT.

The V call is TRBV3-1, the J call TRBJ2-7; TRBD1 matches at 7 bases. The CDR3 runs to 12 residues. V was pared by 5 bases and J by 6 bases, with 4 bases of the junction left unmatched. Germline lookup yields CDR1 LGHDT and CDR2 YNNKEL (reference sequence). The DNA for the CDR3 is TGTGCCAGCAGCTACAGGGGACGCGAGCAGTACTTC. Protein sequence: CASSYRGREQYF.

This clonotype was seen at least ten times. The J gene is TRBJ1-6, the V gene TRBV6-5; D is perhaps TRBD1 (5 bases). Trimming pared 0 bases from V and 9 bases from J, leaving 12 bases between. The CDR3 length is 15 residues. Germline V gives CDR1 MNHEY, CDR2 SVGAGI. The CDR3 nucleotides are TGTGCCAGCAGTTACTCCCAGGGTTTAGGTTCACCCCTCCACTTT. Translation gives CASSYSQGLGSPLHF.

There are many counts of this clonotype. A much larger clone lies one base from this, so it may be a read error. This chain connects TRBV24-1 to TRBJ1-1; D is unclear. The V end lost 4 bases, the J end lost 7 bases, and 6 bases lay between the germline ends. There are 11 residues in the CDR3. Germline lookup yields CDR1 KGHDR and CDR2 SFDVKD. The CDR3 bases are TGTGCCACCAGTGACGGAGATGAAGCTTTCTTT. It encodes CATSDGDEAFF.

The table lists this clonotype with many counts. The chain combines TRBV6-5 with TRBJ1-1; tentative D call: TRBD1 (5 bases). Germline CDR1 and CDR2: MNHEY and SVGAGI. Trimming pared 3 bases from V and 1 base from J, leaving 9 bases between. CDR3 length: 14 residues. The CDR3 is CASSYYGQNTEAFF. The CDR3 bases are TGTGCCAGCAGTTATTACGGACAGAACACTGAAGCTTTCTTT.

This clonotype showed up many times. This chain links TRBV29-1 with TRBJ1-1; no clear D gene. CDR1 is SQVTM, CDR2 ANQGSEA, per germline. Trimming took 6 bases from V and 7 from J, leaving 21 bases between them. The CDR3 is made up of 14 amino acids. CDR3 protein: CSVLGDNSYREAFF. CDR3 DNA sequence: TGCAGCGTCTTAGGCGACAACTCGTACCGTGAAGCTTTCTTT.

A few counts support this clonotype. The V call is TRBV5-1, the J call TRBJ2-7, with TRBD1 matching over 8 bases. Losses at the gene ends were 2 bases for V and 4 bases for J; bases not matched to a gene: 5. The CDR3 consists of 14 residues. Per the germline V gene, CDR1 is SGHRS and CDR2 is YFSETQ. This chain's CDR3 is CASSFDRGEYEQYF. As DNA, the CDR3 is TGCGCCAGCAGCTTCGACAGGGGAGAGTACGAGCAGTACTTC.

The chain has TRBV7-9 and TRBJ1-5; D is ambiguous. The V end lost 4 bases, the J end lost 6 bases, and 10 bases lay between the germline ends. Germline loops: CDR1 SEHNR, CDR2 FQNEAQ (reference sequence). There are 13 residues in the CDR3. The CDR3 DNA is TGTGCCAGCAGCTCGACTTCCGGTCAGCCCCAGCATTTT. It codes for CASSSTSGQPQHF. Together with reference TRBV7-9 and TRBJ1-5, the CDR3 gives the full variable domain: DTGVSQNPRHKITKRGQNVTFRCDPISEHNRLYWYRQTLGQGPEFLTYFQNEAQLEKSRLLSDRFSAERPKGSFSTLEIQRTEQGDSAMYLCASSSTSGQPQHFGDGTRLSIL.

This clonotype appeared a few times. Being one base from a much bigger clone, this may be a read error. No conserved phenylalanine or tryptophan ends this CDR3, so it is likely a read error. This chain links TRBV28 with TRBJ1-1, with D perhaps matching TRBD1 (6 bases). V was pared by 5 bases and J by 11 bases, with 12 bases between. CDR3 length equals 11 residues. CDR1 is MDHEN and CDR2 is SYDVKM in the germline V gene. CDR3 sequence: CASSPRGEAFY. CDR3 DNA sequence: TGTGCCAGCAGTCCGAGGGGGGAGGCTTTCTAT.

Ten or more counts support this clonotype. The rearrangement joins TRBV15 to TRBJ1-5, with unresolved D. CDR1 is LNHNV, CDR2 YYDKDF, per germline (reference sequence). The CDR3 is 15 residues long. With 0 bases removed from V and 3 bases from J, the gap between germline ends came to 9 bases. The CDR3: CATSRDQNFNQPQHF. Here the CDR3 DNA reads TGTGCCACCAGCAGAGATCAGAACTTCAATCAGCCCCAGCATTTT. The full variable domain, rest sourced from reference TRBV15 and TRBJ1-5, is DAMVIQNPRYQVTQFGKPVTLSCSQTLNHNVMYWYQQKSSQAPKLLFHYYDKDFNNEADTPDNFQSRRPNTSFCFLDIRSPGLGDTAMYLCATSRDQNFNQPQHFGDGTRLSIL.

This clonotype was seen a few times. A much larger clone is a single base away; this may be a read error. The chain uses TRBV2 and TRBJ2-7; 8 bases map to TRBD1. This CDR3 has 14 residues. V lost 6 bases to trimming and J lost 0 bases; unmatched junction nucleotides: 4. Germline CDR1 reads SNHLY; CDR2 reads FYNNEI. Written as DNA, the CDR3 is TGTGCCAGCAGGTCCGGGACAGGCTCCTACGAGCAGTACTTC. Translation: CASRSGTGSYEQYF.

This clonotype was recorded a few times. The J gene is TRBJ2-3, the V gene TRBV13, with 8 bases aligning to TRBD2. The V and J ends lost 4 bases and 6 bases, in that order; junction bases with no gene match: 15. The CDR3 runs to 17 residues. Germline V lookup: CDR1 PRHDT, CDR2 FYEKMQ (reference sequence). The CDR3 loop is CASSSGQGRGGLDTQYF. CDR3 sequence (DNA): TGTGCCAGCAGCTCTGGGCAGGGTCGGGGGGGGCTTGATACGCAGTATTTT.

In this sample, this clonotype turned up a few times. This rearrangement joins TRBV18 to TRBJ1-1; D gene ambiguous. V lost 1 base, J lost 0 bases, and 6 bases lay in between. The CDR3 is 14 amino acids. Looked up from germline, CDR1 is KGHSH and CDR2 is LQKENI. The CDR3 loop is CASSPQGMNTEAFF. As DNA, the CDR3 is TGTGCCAGCTCACCACAGGGAATGAACACTGAAGCTTTCTTT.

At least ten counts were recorded for this clonotype. The V gene is TRBV6-2 or TRBV6-3, the J gene TRBJ2-5; TRBD2 is a possible D gene (7 bases). The CDR3 has 16 amino acids. Germline V gene data show CDR1 as MNHEY and CDR2 as SVGEGT. Trimming cost V 7 bases and J 2 bases, with 20 bases left between them. Here the CDR3 reads CASNHGGGAIQETQYF. The CDR3 nucleotides are TGTGCCAGCAATCACGGTGGGGGGGCAATACAAGAGACCCAGTACTTC.

This clonotype has a count of ten or more. The rearrangement joins TRBV6-5 to TRBJ1-1; no firm D call. Germline-derived CDR1 and CDR2 are MNHEY and SVGAGI. The CDR3 covers 13 residues. The V end lost 4 bases, the J end lost 4 bases, and 10 bases lay between the germline ends. The CDR3 reads CASSLVQTTEAFF. The CDR3 DNA is TGTGCCAGCAGTTTAGTACAGACCACTGAAGCTTTCTTT.

The gene calls are TRBV25-1 and TRBJ2-5; TRBD1 aligns across 9 bases. CDR3 length: 15 amino acids. J gave up 5 bases and V 2 bases, and 6 bases lay outside the gene matches. Germline-derived CDR1 and CDR2 are MGHDK and SYGVNS. DNA of the CDR3: TGTGCCAGCAGTGAAGGACAGGGGAGTTTGGAGACCCAGTACTTC. It specifies CASSEGQGSLETQYF.

This clonotype was seen many times. The chain joins TRBV28 to TRBJ1-2; D uncertain. The ends were cut back, 6 bases at V and 4 bases at J, with 18 bases in the middle. This CDR3 comprises 15 residues. The germline V gene has CDR1 MDHEN and CDR2 SYDVKM. The CDR3 region has the DNA TGTGCCAGCAGCCCAATGACGGGTGAAGGCTATGGCTACACCTTC. Translated: CASSPMTGEGYGYTF.

The V call is TRBV20-1, the J call TRBJ1-2; no definite D call. V was shortened by 5 bases and J by 4 bases, with 8 bases between the two germline ends. Germline V CDR1 and CDR2: DFQATT, SNEGSKA (reference sequence). This CDR3 spans 11 amino acids. Here the CDR3 DNA reads TGCAGTGCTCTACCAAGCTATGGCTACACCTTC. Translating gives CSALPSYGYTF.

This clonotype appeared many times. The V and J genes are TRBV6-1 and TRBJ2-7; 12 bases line up with TRBD2. J lost 2 bases, V lost 3 bases, and 5 bases had no gene match. CDR1 and CDR2 (germline): MNHNS, SASEGT. The CDR3 consists of 16 residues. Here the CDR3 DNA reads TGTGCCAGCAGTGATACTTGGACTAGCGGGACCTACGAGCAGTACTTC. This gives the protein CASSDTWTSGTYEQYF.

This clonotype has ten or more counts. This sequence joins TRBV19 and TRBJ2-7; 7 bases are a match to TRBD1. The germline V gene encodes CDR1 LNHDA and CDR2 SQIVND (reference sequence). There are 13 residues in the CDR3. Losses at the gene ends were 3 bases for V and 3 bases for J; bases not matched to a gene: 2. CDR3 DNA: TGTGCCAGTAGTATGGGACAGAGCTACGAGCAGTACTTC. Its translation: CASSMGQSYEQYF.

This clonotype was observed at least ten times. This chain uses TRBV6-1 with TRBJ1-2, with D perhaps TRBD1 (6 bases). Trimming pared 6 bases from V and 6 bases from J, leaving 14 bases between. There are 13 residues in the CDR3. The germline gives CDR1 MNHNS, CDR2 SASEGT. CDR3 sequence reads: CASSSRGLDGYTF. The CDR3 DNA follows: TGTGCCAGCAGCTCCAGGGGATTGGATGGCTACACCTTC.

The rearrangement uses TRBV29-1 and TRBJ1-5; tentative D call: TRBD1 (6 bases). This CDR3 is built from 13 residues. V was pared by 7 bases and J by 3 bases, with 13 bases between. CDR1 and CDR2 (germline): SQVTM, ANQGSEA. DNA for the CDR3: TGCAGCGCTTCGCGGGGGCTCAATCAGCCCCAGCATTTT. Its translation is CSASRGLNQPQHF. Drawing the rest from reference TRBV29-1 and TRBJ1-5, the complete variable domain is SAVISQKPSRDICQRGTSLTIQCQVDSQVTMMFWYRQQPGQSLTLIATANQGSEATYESGFVIDKFPISRPNLTFSTLTVSNMSPEDSSIYLCSASRGLNQPQHFGDGTRLSIL.

In its sample, this clonotype was seen many times. The J gene is TRBJ1-2, the V gene TRBV11-2, with D tentatively TRBD1 (5 bases). V gave up 1 base and J gave up 4 bases, with 13 bases separating them. The CDR3 is 15 residues long. Germline V gene data show CDR1 as SGHAT and CDR2 as FQNNGV. The CDR3 nucleotides are TGTGCCAGCAGCTTAGGAGGGGTTGGTAGCTATGGCTACACCTTC. Its translation: CASSLGGVGSYGYTF.

The gene calls are TRBV15 and TRBJ2-5, with D perhaps matching TRBD2 (6 bases). This CDR3 has 15 amino acids. The V gene's germline CDR1 is LNHNV and CDR2 YYDKDF (reference sequence). V was trimmed by 0 bases and J by 7 bases, leaving 15 bases between them. CDR3 nucleotides: TGTGCCACCAGCAGAGACAAGGGTATGGAGGGGACCCAGTACTTC. Protein sequence: CATSRDKGMEGTQYF.

This clonotype was seen at least ten times. Written as DNA, the CDR3 is TGCGCCAGCAGCACGGGACAGGGGGACCGGGGCTACACCTTC. It codes for CASSTGQGDRGYTF. The chain employs TRBV5-1 and TRBJ1-2, with TRBD1 matching 11 bases. The V gene end was trimmed by 4 bases and the J gene end by 8 bases; junction bases not matched to a gene: 7. The CDR3 is made up of 14 amino acids. Germline CDR1 and CDR2: SGHRS and YFSETQ.

This clonotype occurred many times. The CDR3 is CASSPDTTSTGELFF. The CDR3 DNA is TGTGCCAGCAGCCCCGACACCACGAGCACCGGGGAGCTGTTTTTT. The chain links TRBV7-9 to TRBJ2-2, with D hard to call. The CDR3 runs 15 residues. The germline CDR1 and CDR2 sequences are SEHNR and FQNEAQ (reference sequence). Trimming took off 5 bases at V and 4 bases at J, with 14 bases between the two ends.

The gene calls are TRBV6-2 or TRBV6-3 and TRBJ1-5; D ambiguous. The CDR3 has 16 residues. Trimming pared 2 bases from V and 2 bases from J, leaving 13 bases between. In germline, CDR1 is MNHEY, CDR2 SVGEGT. This CDR3 is CASSYPPQQRNQPQHF. CDR3 bases: TGTGCCAGCAGTTACCCGCCGCAACAGCGCAATCAGCCCCAGCATTTT.

This chain links TRBV5-8 with TRBJ2-2; D unresolved. Germline V gene data show CDR1 as SGHTS and CDR2 as YDEGEE. CDR3 size: 15 residues. V lost 4 bases to trimming and J lost 2 bases, with 12 bases between them. The CDR3 loop is CASSPSLGNTGELFF. As DNA, the CDR3 is TGTGCCAGCAGCCCCTCCCTAGGAAACACCGGGGAGCTGTTTTTT.